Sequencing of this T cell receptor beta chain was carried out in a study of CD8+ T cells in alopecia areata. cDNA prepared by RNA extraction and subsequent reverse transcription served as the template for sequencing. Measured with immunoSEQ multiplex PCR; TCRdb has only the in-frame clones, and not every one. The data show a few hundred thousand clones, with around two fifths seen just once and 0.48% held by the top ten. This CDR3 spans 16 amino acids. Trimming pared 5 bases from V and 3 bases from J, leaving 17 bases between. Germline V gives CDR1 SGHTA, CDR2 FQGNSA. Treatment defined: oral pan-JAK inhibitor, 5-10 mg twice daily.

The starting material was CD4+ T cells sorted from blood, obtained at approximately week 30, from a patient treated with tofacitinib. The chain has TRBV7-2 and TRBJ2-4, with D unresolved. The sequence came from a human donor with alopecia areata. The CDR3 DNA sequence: TGTGCCAGCAGCCGTTGGCCGGGTGGGGACAAAAACATTCAGTACTTC. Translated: CASSRWPGGDKNIQYF. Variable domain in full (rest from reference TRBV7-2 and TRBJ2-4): GAGVSQSPSNKVTEKGKDVELRCDPISGHTALYWYRQSLGQGLEFLIYFQGNSAPDKSGLPSDRFSAERTGGSVSTLTIQRTQQEDSAVYLCASSRWPGGDKNIQYFGAGTRLSVL.